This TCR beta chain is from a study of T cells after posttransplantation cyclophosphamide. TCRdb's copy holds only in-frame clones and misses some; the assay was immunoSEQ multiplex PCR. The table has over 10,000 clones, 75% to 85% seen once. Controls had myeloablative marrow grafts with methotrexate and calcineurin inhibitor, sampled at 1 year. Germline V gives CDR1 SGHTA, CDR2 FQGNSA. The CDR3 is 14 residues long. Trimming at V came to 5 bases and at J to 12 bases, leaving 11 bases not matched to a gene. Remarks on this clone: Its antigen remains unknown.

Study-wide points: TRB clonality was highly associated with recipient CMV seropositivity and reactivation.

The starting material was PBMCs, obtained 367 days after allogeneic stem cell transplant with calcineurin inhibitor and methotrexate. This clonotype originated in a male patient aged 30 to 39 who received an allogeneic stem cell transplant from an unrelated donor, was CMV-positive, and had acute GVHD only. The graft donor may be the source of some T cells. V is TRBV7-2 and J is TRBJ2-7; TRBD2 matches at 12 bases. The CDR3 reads CASSRLGLAGPRYF. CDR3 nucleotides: TGTGCCAGCAGCAGACTAGGACTAGCGGGGCCCAGGTACTTC.